This TCR beta chain derives from a study of blood T cells in healthy people across ages. Combining a sample-barcoded 5' primer with a J-beta primer mix, a second PCR ran for roughly 7 to 12 cycles. Each cDNA molecule received a tag from a template-switch adaptor that had 12 random nucleotides. TCRdb re-analysed the 5' RACE reads in MiXCR, keeping a single row per CDR3 protein. Of about 1.1 million distinct CDR3 sequences in the sample, 35% to 45% were seen once. This clonotype was detected only a few times. CDR1 is GTSNPN, CDR2 SVGIG, per germline (reference sequence). The CDR3 contains 11 residues. Researchers isolated at least 7 million PBMCs per sample.

The TCR sequence derives from a man in his late teens or twenties in good health. Sequencing was carried out using blood. The V gene is TRBV30, the J gene TRBJ2-4; TRBD2 aligns across 7 bases. The DNA matches TRBJ2-7 better at its end, which makes the J call doubtful. The CDR3 DNA follows: TGTGCCGGGGAGGGACTCTACGAGCAGTACTTC. It yields the protein CAGEGLYEQYF.